This section outlines one T cell receptor beta chain sequence together with its context. As yet, its antigen is unknown. The germline CDR1 and CDR2 sequences are MNHEY and SVGAGI. The ends lost 3 bases at V and 1 base at J; junction bases unmatched: 2. The CDR3 contains 16 residues. The sample is drawn from a study of cytotoxic CD8 clonotypes in ibrutinib-treated CLL. Looking at the study overall: Response samples were drawn at a median of about eleven months of treatment, range 6 to 36. Sequencing produced an average of around 250,000 productive templates and more than 90,000 productive rearrangements per sample.

General study findings and limits: Sampling of sustained-remission and progressing patients occurred at differing times. Once treatment began, public clonotypes, which were uncommon, contracted or stayed stable.

Some clones are missing from TCRdb's copy, which holds only in-frame ones; the method was immunoSEQ multiplex PCR. The repertoire holds 200,000 to 250,000 clones, with approximately 75% as singletons. The source material was PBMCs, sampled after 12 months of ibrutinib treatment. The source of this sequence is a human donor with chronic lymphocytic leukemia. The chain carries TRBV6-5 and TRBJ2-2; 10 positions agree with TRBD1. CDR3: CASSYGTGVNTGELFF. The DNA of the CDR3 is TGTGCCAGCAGTTATGGGACAGGGGTGAACACCGGGGAGCTGTTTTTT.